This TCR beta chain is drawn from a study of cytomegalovirus exposure and HLA in healthy donors. The V gene end was trimmed by 3 bases and the J gene end by 3 bases; junction bases not matched to a gene: 13. Looked up from germline, CDR1 is SGHRS and CDR2 is YFSETQ. The CDR3 sequence is 18 residues long. The repertoire was sequenced with immunoSEQ multiplex PCR; TCRdb's copy has only in-frame clones and lacks some. The table includes 200,000 to 250,000 clones, 65% to 85% detected once. The receptor was derived from a woman in her 30s in good health and CMV-seropositive. The rearrangement uses TRBV5-1 and TRBJ2-3, with TRBD2 matching 10 bases. Sequencing was done on a sample of PBMCs. The CDR3 protein is CASSWRGASGSGTDTQYF. CDR3 DNA sequence: TGCGCCAGCAGCTGGAGGGGGGCTAGCGGGAGTGGAACAGATACGCAGTATTTT.